This T cell receptor beta chain was recorded in a study of cytomegalovirus exposure and HLA in healthy donors. Findings and caveats of the study: The classifier was said to identify cytomegalovirus status with high specificity and sensitivity. Rarity marked most TCR sequences, yet some public TCRs occurred in many donors. In terms of immune exposure information, only CMV serostatus was available.

PCR amplification relied on 60 Vbeta primers (plus 13 Jbeta primers). Data came from immunoSEQ multiplex PCR; TCRdb stores just in-frame clones and leaves some out. This sample has about 160,000 clones, with over 60% found just once. This clone was counted only a few times. Its specificity is not known. CDR1 and CDR2 (germline): LNHDA, SQIVND (reference sequence). With V trimmed by 4 bases and J by 4 bases, 11 bases remained unmatched. This CDR3 contains 16 residues. The clonotype originates from a woman in her late teens or twenties in good health and CMV-seronegative. The material sequenced was PBMCs. The chain carries TRBV19 and TRBJ1-2, with TRBD1 matching 8 bases. CDR3 DNA: TGTGCCAGTAGTAAATCCCGACAGGGGAGAAGCTATGGCTACACCTTC. Residues: CASSKSRQGRSYGYTF.